This TCR beta chain was recovered during a study of shared clonotypes between healthy human individuals. Study-level information: Each donor had three CD4 naive, three CD4 memory, two CD8 naive and one CD8 memory plate.

Naive CD8 cells were CD45RO-negative, positively selected for CCR7, excluding terminally differentiated effector memory CD45RA+ cells. All participating donors were Caucasian adults from Nashville, Tennessee. Germline assignment: CDR1 MNHNS and CDR2 SASEGT. V shed 6 bases and J 4 bases; nucleotides not matched to a gene: 7. The CDR3 spans 14 residues. Over several immunoSEQ plates, each subset's genomic DNA was distributed in even portions. The repertoire was sequenced with immunoSEQ multiplex PCR; TCRdb's copy has only in-frame clones and lacks some. The table lists 800,000 or so clones, 95% to 97% of them singletons.

This chain joins TRBV6-1 and TRBJ2-7; 9 positions agree with TRBD1. The source is a man aged 25-45 years in good health. Sequenced material: naive CD8+ T cells sorted from blood. Here the CDR3 reads CASRPGTGWYEQYF. CDR3 DNA: TGTGCCAGCAGGCCAGGGACAGGGTGGTACGAGCAGTACTTC.